This T cell receptor beta chain was observed in a study of OX40 agonist ivuxolimab in advanced cancers. Produced via immunoSEQ multiplex PCR; TCRdb's table is partial and in-frame only. The sample holds around 10,000 clones, about 86% seen once. Trimming shortened V by 2 bases and J by 6 bases, and 5 bases separated the two germline ends. CDR3 length equals 11 residues. Germline V lookup: CDR1 SGHRS, CDR2 YFSETQ. The specimen comprised CD4+ or CD8+ T cells sorted from blood, sampled in a trial of the OX40 agonist ivuxolimab. This sequence joins TRBV5-1 and TRBJ1-2, with D unresolved. This TCR was recovered from an adult with an advanced solid tumor such as melanoma, head and neck, liver or kidney cancer. The CDR3, as DNA: TGCGCCAGCAGCTTCGAGAATGGCTACACCTTC. The encoded protein is CASSFENGYTF.